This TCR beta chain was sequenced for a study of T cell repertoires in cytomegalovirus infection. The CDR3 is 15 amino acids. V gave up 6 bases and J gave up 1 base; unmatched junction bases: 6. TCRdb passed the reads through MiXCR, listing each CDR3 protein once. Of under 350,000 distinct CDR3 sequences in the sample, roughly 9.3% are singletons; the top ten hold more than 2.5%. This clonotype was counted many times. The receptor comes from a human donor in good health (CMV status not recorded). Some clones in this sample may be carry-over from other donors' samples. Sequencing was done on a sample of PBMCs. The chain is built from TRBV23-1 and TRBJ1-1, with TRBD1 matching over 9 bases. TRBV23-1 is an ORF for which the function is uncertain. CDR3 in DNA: TGCGCCAGCAGCCGCCAGACAGGGGGGAACACTGAAGCTTTCTTT. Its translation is CASSRQTGGNTEAFF.